These 31 T cell receptor beta chains were sequenced from one sample in a study of T cells in Graves' hyperthyroidism and ophthalmopathy. TCR beta CDR3 sequences were amplified from RNA transcripts. A first-round RT-PCR of the TCR CDR3 used the HTBI primer set. TCRdb redid the calling of the multiplex PCR reads with MiXCR, one entry per CDR3 protein. The data hold about 500,000 distinct CDR3 sequences, with 16% observed a single time. Sample: blood. The receptors come from a woman under 30 with Graves' hyperthyroidism.

Note on this clonotype: One junction end disagrees with the germline gene, perhaps due to a read error. The rearrangement uses TRBV6-9 and TRBJ2-1, with 7 bases fitting TRBD2. Per germline, CDR1 MNHGY and CDR2 SVAAGI. The CDR3 consists of 14 residues. The CDR3 protein is CASRASGAPNEQFF. The CDR3 region has the DNA TGCGCCAGCAGGGCTAGCGGAGCCCCCAATGAGCAGTTCTTC.

This clonotype was detected ten times or more. The chain has TRBV7-2 and TRBJ2-6; D is undetermined. CDR3 size: 15 residues. Germline values: CDR1 SGHTA, CDR2 FQGNSA. V lost 2 bases to trimming and J lost 0 bases, with 5 bases between them. DNA of the CDR3: TGTGCCAGCAGCTTACGGCTCTCTGGGGCCAACGTCCTGACTTTC. This codes for CASSLRLSGANVLTF.

The chain has TRBV30 and TRBJ1-5; D gene uncertain. CDR3 length: 16 residues. Germline CDR1 reads GTSNPN; CDR2 reads SVGIG (reference sequence). Trimming took 0 bases from V and 1 from J, leaving 13 bases between them. The chain's CDR3 is CAWSVRARRSNQPQHF. The CDR3 nucleotides read TGTGCCTGGAGTGTACGGGCAAGAAGAAGCAATCAGCCCCAGCATTTT.

The genes are TRBV7-3 and TRBJ2-4, with a weak D call TRBD1 (7 bases). The ends were cut back, 0 bases at V and 9 bases at J, with 15 bases in the middle. Looked up from germline, CDR1 is SGHTA and CDR2 is FQGTGA. The CDR3 contains 15 residues. The CDR3 is CASSLTRGQGGIQYF. CDR3 DNA: TGTGCCAGCAGCTTAACGAGGGGGCAGGGGGGCATTCAGTACTTC.

This clonotype came up a few times. The chain uses TRBV18 and TRBJ2-1, with a tentative D call TRBD2 (6 bases). The CDR3 covers 17 residues. CDR1 and CDR2 from the germline V gene are KGHSH and LQKENI. Trimming removed 2 bases from V and 9 bases from J, with 23 bases in between. The CDR3 DNA follows: TGTGCCAGCTCACCAACTGGGACCCTAGGAGGGCTTCGTGAGCAGTTCTTC. Protein: CASSPTGTLGGLREQFF.

The rearrangement uses TRBV3-1 and TRBJ2-7; 7 nucleotides align to TRBD1. The CDR3 runs 15 residues. The junction had 11 bases not matched to a gene; V was cut back by 4 bases and J by 5 bases. Germline CDR1 reads LGHDT; CDR2 reads YNNKEL (reference sequence). CDR3 loop: CASSPRRDRVHEQYF. DNA for the CDR3: TGTGCCAGCAGCCCGCGCCGGGACAGAGTCCACGAGCAGTACTTC.

This clonotype was counted at least ten times. The chain has TRBV6-1 and TRBJ2-5, with TRBD2 identical over 12 bases. Germline assignment: CDR1 MNHNS and CDR2 SASEGT. The junction had 7 bases not matched to a gene; V was cut back by 4 bases and J by 4 bases. CDR3 length equals 16 residues. Written as DNA, the CDR3 is TGTGCCAGCAGTGGCCTAGCGGGGGGGTTTGGAGAGACCCAGTACTTC. It translates to CASSGLAGGFGETQYF.

The rearrangement joins TRBV29-1 to TRBJ2-1; 7 nucleotides align to TRBD2. CDR1 SQVTM and CDR2 ANQGSEA come from the germline V gene. There are 13 residues in the CDR3. The V gene end was trimmed by 8 bases and the J gene end by 4 bases; junction bases not matched to a gene: 8. The DNA of the CDR3 is TGCAGCTTTGGGCTAGCGGATTACAATGAGCAGTTCTTC. It is translated as CSFGLADYNEQFF.

The chain carries TRBV12-3 or TRBV12-4 and TRBJ2-1, with TRBD2 identical over 11 bases. CDR3 size: 16 residues. The V and J ends lost 5 bases and 8 bases, in that order; junction bases with no gene match: 11. In DNA, the CDR3 is TGTGCCAGCAGTCCTCGGCAGGTAGCGGGAGGGGATGAGCAGTTCTTC. Protein product: CASSPRQVAGGDEQFF.

The chain has TRBV5-1 and TRBJ2-2; maybe TRBD2 (5 bases). CDR1 and CDR2 (germline): SGHRS, YFSETQ. V was clipped by 2 bases and J by 6 bases, with 17 bases between them. The CDR3 is 16 amino acids. CDR3 protein: CASSFFGREGAGELFF. CDR3 nucleotide sequence: TGCGCCAGCAGCTTCTTCGGACGAGAGGGCGCCGGGGAGCTGTTTTTT.

This clonotype was observed a few times. The DNA for the CDR3 is TGTGCCAGCAGCCACGATGGCGGGCGATCCTACGAGCAGTACTTC. Its translation is CASSHDGGRSYEQYF. This rearrangement joins TRBV14 to TRBJ2-7, with D possibly matching TRBD2 (5 bases). This CDR3 has 15 amino acids. Deletions cut 3 bases from V and 1 base from J, with 13 bases between. The V gene's germline CDR1 is SGHDN and CDR2 FVKESK. Variable domain in full (rest from reference TRBV14 and TRBJ2-7): EAGVTQFPSHSVIEKGQTVTLRCDPISGHDNLYWYRRVMGKEIKFLLHFVKESKQDESGMPNNRFLAERTGGTYSTLKVQPAELEDSGVYFCASSHDGGRSYEQYFGPGTRLTVT.

This clonotype was seen a handful of times. This rearrangement joins TRBV6-1 to TRBJ2-2; no reliable D call. CDR3 length equals 14 residues. CDR1 MNHNS and CDR2 SASEGT come from the germline V gene. V lost 2 bases, J lost 0 bases, and 4 bases lay in between. The DNA for the CDR3 is TGTGCCAGCAGTGAACTCCCGAACACCGGGGAGCTGTTTTTT. Translated, it gives CASSELPNTGELFF.

CDR3: CASSLMPNTGELFF. Here the CDR3 DNA reads TGTGCCAGCAGCTTAATGCCGAACACCGGGGAGCTGTTTTTT. The V and J genes are TRBV7-3 and TRBJ2-2; D is unclear. From germline, CDR1 is SGHTA and CDR2 FQGTGA. Trimming pared 1 base from V and 0 bases from J, leaving 3 bases between. This CDR3 is 14 amino acids long.

This clonotype was seen at least ten times. This chain joins TRBV7-9 and TRBJ2-1; D is perhaps TRBD2 (6 bases). V lost 7 bases and J 6 bases, leaving 10 bases between the germline ends. The CDR3 is made up of 12 amino acids. Germline values: CDR1 SEHNR, CDR2 FQNEAQ (reference sequence). DNA for the CDR3: TGTGCCAGCACTGCGGGGCTCAATGAGCAGTTCTTC. The encoded protein is CASTAGLNEQFF.

CDR3 coding DNA: TGTGCCAGCTCACGCAGGGGAAGTGGGAAACCCCAGCATTTT. Protein product: CASSRRGSGKPQHF. V usage is TRBV18 and J usage is TRBJ1-5; D is possibly TRBD1 (6 bases). CDR1 KGHSH and CDR2 LQKENI come from the germline V gene. The CDR3 is made up of 14 amino acids. The germline V and J ends were trimmed by 4 bases and 10 bases, with 17 bases remaining between them.

This clonotype has a handful of counts. The chain employs TRBV7-2 and TRBJ2-3; no clear D gene. The CDR3 loop spans 13 amino acids. Germline-derived CDR1 and CDR2 are SGHTA and FQGNSA. Trimming stripped 0 bases from V and 6 bases from J, with 7 bases between. CDR3 nucleotide sequence: TGTGCCAGCAGCTTAGCGAAGAGGGATACGCAGTATTTT. This sequence encodes CASSLAKRDTQYF.

Concerning this clonotype itself: This could be a read error, since a much larger clone is one nucleotide away. This chain uses TRBV11-1 with TRBJ2-7; D gene uncertain. Germline lookup yields CDR1 SGHAT and CDR2 FQDESV (reference sequence). The CDR3 contains 13 residues. This chain's CDR3 is CASSPTYSHEQYF. DNA for the CDR3: TGTGCCAGCAGCCCGACATACTCCCACGAGCAGTACTTC.

This sequence joins TRBV30 and TRBJ1-1, with D possibly being TRBD1 (5 bases). Trimming left V 2 bases short and J 5 bases short, with 12 bases between. The CDR3 consists of 13 residues. Germline V gene data show CDR1 as GTSNPN and CDR2 as SVGIG (reference sequence). In DNA, the CDR3 is TGTGCCTGGAGTCGGTCAGGGTGGACTGAAGCTTTCTTT. Encoded protein: CAWSRSGWTEAFF.

The V and J genes are TRBV11-3 and TRBJ1-6; D remains ambiguous. The germline CDR1 and CDR2 sequences are SGHNT and YENEEA. The CDR3 sequence is 16 residues long. Trimming shortened V by 0 bases and J by 11 bases, and 17 bases separated the two germline ends. The CDR3 region is CASSLERESLGAPLHF. The DNA for the CDR3 is TGTGCCAGCAGCTTAGAACGGGAGTCCCTCGGGGCACCCCTCCACTTT.

The CDR3: CSVVQGGLETQYF. CDR3 nucleotide sequence: TGCAGCGTTGTTCAGGGAGGTTTAGAGACCCAGTACTTC. The gene calls are TRBV29-1 and TRBJ2-5; tentatively, D is TRBD2 (6 bases). This CDR3 is 13 amino acids long. V was pared by 4 bases and J by 4 bases, with 13 bases between. Per the germline V gene, CDR1 is SQVTM and CDR2 is ANQGSEA.

This clonotype was detected many times. The CDR3 here is CASSLDPRNTIYF. The CDR3 DNA follows: TGTGCCAGCAGCCTCGATCCCAGAAACACCATATATTTT. This chain connects TRBV2 to TRBJ1-3; D ambiguous. Trimming took 6 bases from V and 5 from J, leaving 11 bases between them. The CDR3 runs 13 residues. Germline V gene data show CDR1 as SNHLY and CDR2 as FYNNEI.

This clonotype was observed a single time. V and J are TRBV4-1 and TRBJ1-4; TRBD1 matches 7 bases. V gave up 5 bases and J gave up 6 bases; unmatched junction bases: 9. Germline V gives CDR1 MGHRA, CDR2 YSYEKL. There are 15 residues in the CDR3. CDR3 sequence: CASSVRQGLDEKLFF. CDR3 sequence (DNA): TGCGCCAGCAGCGTTAGACAGGGTTTGGATGAAAAACTGTTTTTT.

This clonotype has a handful of counts. The rearrangement uses TRBV7-8 and TRBJ1-3; TRBD1 is a possible D gene (5 bases). V was cut by 3 bases and J by 0 bases, with 12 bases left in between. CDR3 size: 16 residues. The germline V gene has CDR1 SGHVS and CDR2 FQNEAQ. CDR3 sequence (DNA): TGTGCCAGCAGCTTGGTCGACAGCGACTCTGGAAACACCATATATTTT. The encoded protein is CASSLVDSDSGNTIYF.

The CDR3, as DNA: TGCGCCAGCAGCCAATCCCCGGGACAGGGGGACCCCTACGAGCAGTACTTC. Amino acid sequence: CASSQSPGQGDPYEQYF. The V gene is TRBV4-1, the J gene TRBJ2-7, with TRBD1 matching over 11 bases. The CDR3 length is 17 residues. Germline assignment: CDR1 MGHRA and CDR2 YSYEKL. V was clipped by 2 bases and J by 2 bases; unmatched bases: 8.

In its sample, this clonotype was seen many times. The chain recombines TRBV20-1 with TRBJ2-7; D is undetermined. In germline, CDR1 is DFQATT, CDR2 SNEGSKA (reference sequence). The length of the CDR3 is 14 residues. The V gene lost 3 bases and the J gene lost 0 bases, with 12 bases spanning the gap. The CDR3 coding sequence is TGCAGTGCTAGTGGTGGTAAAAGCTCCTACGAGCAGTACTTC. Protein sequence: CSASGGKSSYEQYF.

In this sample, this clonotype turned up a few times. V usage is TRBV25-1 and J usage is TRBJ2-2, with 8 bases fitting TRBD2. Germline V lookup: CDR1 MGHDK, CDR2 SYGVNS. V trimming: 3 bases; J trimming: 8 bases; junction bases outside the gene matches: 14. The CDR3 has 17 amino acids. CDR3 nucleotides: TGTGCCAGCAGTGATTGGTCGGTAGCGGGATTTTCTGGGGAGCTGTTTTTT. Translation gives CASSDWSVAGFSGELFF. The whole variable domain, filled in from reference TRBV25-1 and TRBJ2-2, reads EADIYQTPRYLVIGTGKKITLECSQTMGHDKMYWYQQDPGMELHLIHYSYGVNSTEKGDLSSESTVSRIRTEHFPLTLESARPSHTSQYLCASSDWSVAGFSGELFFGEGSRLTVL.

V is TRBV4-3 and J is TRBJ2-4; 9 bases agree with TRBD2. The germline V gene encodes CDR1 LGHNA and CDR2 YSLEER. The CDR3 spans 17 residues. V shed 1 base and J 1 base; nucleotides not matched to a gene: 5. The CDR3 spells CASSQARLAGAKNIQYF. The CDR3 bases are TGCGCCAGCAGCCAAGCCCGCCTAGCGGGGGCCAAAAACATTCAGTACTTC.

This clonotype was observed many times. CDR3 amino acids: CASSYSSNSNQPQHF. The CDR3 DNA is TGTGCCAGCAGTTACTCGAGTAATAGCAATCAGCCCCAGCATTTT. V is TRBV6-2 or TRBV6-3 and J is TRBJ1-5; D gene unclear. There are 15 residues in the CDR3. In germline, CDR1 is MNHEY, CDR2 SVGEGT. Trimming cost V 0 bases and J 0 bases, with 6 bases left between them.

This clonotype was seen a few times. The V call is TRBV29-1, the J call TRBJ2-6; D call uncertain. Germline loops: CDR1 SQVTM, CDR2 ANQGSEA. The CDR3 length is 12 residues. V shed 6 bases and J shed 4 bases, with 7 bases lying between them. This CDR3 is CSVQTGANVLTF. CDR3 coding DNA: TGCAGCGTCCAGACCGGGGCCAACGTCCTGACTTTC. The whole variable domain, filled in from reference TRBV29-1 and TRBJ2-6, reads SAVISQKPSRDICQRGTSLTIQCQVDSQVTMMFWYRQQPGQSLTLIATANQGSEATYESGFVIDKFPISRPNLTFSTLTVSNMSPEDSSIYLCSVQTGANVLTFGAGSRLTVL.

This clonotype was picked up many times. This chain links TRBV5-6 with TRBJ1-1; unclear D gene. Looked up from germline, CDR1 is SGHDT and CDR2 is YYEEEE. The germline V and J ends were trimmed by 1 base and 5 bases, with 9 bases remaining between them. CDR3 size: 13 residues. CDR3 nucleotides: TGTGCCAGCAGCTTGCACCTGGGGACTGAAGCTTTCTTT. Translation gives CASSLHLGTEAFF. Combining the CDR3 with reference TRBV5-6 and TRBJ1-1 gives the whole variable domain DAGVTQSPTHLIKTRGQQVTLRCSPKSGHDTVSWYQQALGQGPQFIFQYYEEEERQRGNFPDRFSGHQFPNYSSELNVNALLLGDSALYLCASSLHLGTEAFFGQGTRLTVV.

This clonotype has a count of ten or more. V and J are TRBV7-8 and TRBJ1-2; no definite D call. Per the germline V gene, CDR1 is SGHVS and CDR2 is FQNEAQ. This CDR3 comprises 14 residues. V lost 1 base, J lost 7 bases, and 13 bases lay in between. The CDR3, as DNA: TGTGCCAGCAGCTTAGGGGTCCGACCAAGTGGCTACACCTTC. Translated: CASSLGVRPSGYTF.